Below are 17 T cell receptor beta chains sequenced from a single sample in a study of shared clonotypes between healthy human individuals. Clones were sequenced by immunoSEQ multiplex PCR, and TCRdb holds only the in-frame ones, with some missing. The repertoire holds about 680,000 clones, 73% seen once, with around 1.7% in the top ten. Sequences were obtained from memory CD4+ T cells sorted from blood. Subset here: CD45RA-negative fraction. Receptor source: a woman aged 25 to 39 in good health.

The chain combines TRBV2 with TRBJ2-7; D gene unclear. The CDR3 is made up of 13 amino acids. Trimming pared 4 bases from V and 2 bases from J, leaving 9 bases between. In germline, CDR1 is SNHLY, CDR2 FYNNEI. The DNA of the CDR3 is TGTGCCAGCAGTGTGTGGGCCACCTACGAGCAGTACTTC. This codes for CASSVWATYEQYF.

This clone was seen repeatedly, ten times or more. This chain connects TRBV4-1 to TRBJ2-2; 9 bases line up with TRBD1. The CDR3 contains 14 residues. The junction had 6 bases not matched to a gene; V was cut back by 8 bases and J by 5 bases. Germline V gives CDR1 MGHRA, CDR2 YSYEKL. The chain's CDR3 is CASQRQGGTGELFF. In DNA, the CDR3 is TGCGCCAGCCAGAGACAGGGGGGGACCGGGGAGCTGTTTTTT.

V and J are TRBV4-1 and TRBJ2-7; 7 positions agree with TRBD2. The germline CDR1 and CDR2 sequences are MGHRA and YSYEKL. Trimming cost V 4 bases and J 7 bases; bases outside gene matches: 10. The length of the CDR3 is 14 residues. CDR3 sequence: CASSPGLPSREQYF. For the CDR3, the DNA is TGCGCCAGCAGCCCGGGACTACCGTCTAGGGAGCAGTACTTC.

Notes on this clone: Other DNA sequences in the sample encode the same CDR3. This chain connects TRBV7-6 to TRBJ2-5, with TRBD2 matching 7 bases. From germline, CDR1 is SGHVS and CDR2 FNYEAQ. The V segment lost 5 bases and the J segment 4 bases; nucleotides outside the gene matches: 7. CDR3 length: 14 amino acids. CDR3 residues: CASSTGGSRETQYF. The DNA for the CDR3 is TGTGCCAGCAGCACGGGCGGGAGCAGAGAGACCCAGTACTTC.

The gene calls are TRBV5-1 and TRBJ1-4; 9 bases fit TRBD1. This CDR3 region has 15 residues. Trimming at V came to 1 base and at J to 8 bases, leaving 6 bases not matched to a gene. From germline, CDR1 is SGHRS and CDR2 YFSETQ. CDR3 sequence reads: CASSLKGQGSEKLFF. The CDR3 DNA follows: TGCGCCAGCAGCTTGAAGGGACAGGGTAGCGAAAAACTGTTTTTT.

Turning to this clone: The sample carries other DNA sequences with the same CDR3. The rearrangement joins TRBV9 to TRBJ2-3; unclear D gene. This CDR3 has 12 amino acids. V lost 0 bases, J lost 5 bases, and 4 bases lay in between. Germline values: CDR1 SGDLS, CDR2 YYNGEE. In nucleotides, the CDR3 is TGTGCCAGCAGCGTAGGACTAGATACGCAGTATTTT. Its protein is CASSVGLDTQYF.

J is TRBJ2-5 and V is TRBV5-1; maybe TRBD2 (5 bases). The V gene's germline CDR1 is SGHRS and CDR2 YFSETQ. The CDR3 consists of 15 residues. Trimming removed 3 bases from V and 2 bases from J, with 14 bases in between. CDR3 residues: CASSSTGWWQETQYF. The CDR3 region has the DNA TGCGCCAGCAGCTCGACGGGGTGGTGGCAAGAGACCCAGTACTTC.

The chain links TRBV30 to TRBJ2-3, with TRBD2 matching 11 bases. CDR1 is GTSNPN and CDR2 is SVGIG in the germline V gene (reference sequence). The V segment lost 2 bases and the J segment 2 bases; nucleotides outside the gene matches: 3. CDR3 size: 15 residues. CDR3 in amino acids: CAWSQTSGVTDTQYF. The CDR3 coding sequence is TGTGCCTGGAGTCAGACTAGCGGGGTCACAGATACGCAGTATTTT.

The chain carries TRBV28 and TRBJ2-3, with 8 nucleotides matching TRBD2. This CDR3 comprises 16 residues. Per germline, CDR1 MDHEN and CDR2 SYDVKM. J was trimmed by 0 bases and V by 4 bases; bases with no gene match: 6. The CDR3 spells CASSSLAGASTDTQYF. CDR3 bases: TGTGCCAGCAGTTCTCTAGCGGGCGCTAGCACAGATACGCAGTATTTT. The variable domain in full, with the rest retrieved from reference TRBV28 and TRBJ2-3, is DVKVTQSSRYLVKRTGEKVFLECVQDMDHENMFWYRQDPGLGLRLIYFSYDVKMKEKGDIPEGYSVSREKKERFSLILESASTNQTSMYLCASSSLAGASTDTQYFGPGTRLTVL.

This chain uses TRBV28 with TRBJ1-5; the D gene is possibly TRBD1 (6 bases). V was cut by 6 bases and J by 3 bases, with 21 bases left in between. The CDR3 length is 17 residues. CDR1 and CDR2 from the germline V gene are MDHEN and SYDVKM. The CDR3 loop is CASREQYRAGTNQPQHF. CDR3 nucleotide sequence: TGTGCCAGCAGAGAACAGTACAGGGCAGGGACCAATCAGCCCCAGCATTTT. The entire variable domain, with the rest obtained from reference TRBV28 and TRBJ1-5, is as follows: DVKVTQSSRYLVKRTGEKVFLECVQDMDHENMFWYRQDPGLGLRLIYFSYDVKMKEKGDIPEGYSVSREKKERFSLILESASTNQTSMYLCASREQYRAGTNQPQHFGDGTRLSIL.

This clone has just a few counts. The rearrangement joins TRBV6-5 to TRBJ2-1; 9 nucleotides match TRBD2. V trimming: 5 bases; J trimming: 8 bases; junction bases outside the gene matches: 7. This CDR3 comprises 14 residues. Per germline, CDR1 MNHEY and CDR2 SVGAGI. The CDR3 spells CASSRSGSMDEQFF. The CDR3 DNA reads TGTGCCAGCAGTCGTAGCGGGAGTATGGATGAGCAGTTCTTC.

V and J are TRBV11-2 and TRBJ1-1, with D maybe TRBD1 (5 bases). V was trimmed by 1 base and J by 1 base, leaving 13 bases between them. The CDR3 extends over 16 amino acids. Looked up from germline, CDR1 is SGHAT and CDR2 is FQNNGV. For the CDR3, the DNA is TGTGCCAGCAGCTTAGGGCTAAGGGGACGGAACACTGAAGCTTTCTTT. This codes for CASSLGLRGRNTEAFF. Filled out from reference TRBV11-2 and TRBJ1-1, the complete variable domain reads EAGVAQSPRYKIIEKRQSVAFWCNPISGHATLYWYQQILGQGPKLLIQFQNNGVVDDSQLPKDRFSAERLKGVDSTLKIQPAKLEDSAVYLCASSLGLRGRNTEAFFGQGTRLTVV.

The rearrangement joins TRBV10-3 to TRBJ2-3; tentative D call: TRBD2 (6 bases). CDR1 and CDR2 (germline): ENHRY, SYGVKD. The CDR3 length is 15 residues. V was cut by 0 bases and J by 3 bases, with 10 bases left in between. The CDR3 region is CAISESSGSTDTQYF. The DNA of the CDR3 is TGTGCCATCAGTGAGTCTTCCGGGAGTACAGATACGCAGTATTTT.

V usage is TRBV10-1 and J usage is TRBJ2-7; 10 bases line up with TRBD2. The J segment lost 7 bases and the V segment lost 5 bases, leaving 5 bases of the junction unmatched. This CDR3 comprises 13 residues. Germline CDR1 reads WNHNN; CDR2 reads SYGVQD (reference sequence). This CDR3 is CASSTGLAEEQYF. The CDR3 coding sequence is TGCGCCAGCAGTACCGGACTAGCGGAGGAGCAGTACTTC.

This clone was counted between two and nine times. CDR3 bases: TGTGCCATCCTAACGGGGGCGGGGAACACCGGGGAGCTGTTTTTT. Protein: CAILTGAGNTGELFF. J is TRBJ2-2 and V is TRBV28, with D perhaps matching TRBD1 or TRBD2 (6 bases each). The CDR3 extends over 15 amino acids. V was clipped by 10 bases and J by 1 base, with 16 bases between them. From germline, CDR1 is MDHEN and CDR2 SYDVKM.

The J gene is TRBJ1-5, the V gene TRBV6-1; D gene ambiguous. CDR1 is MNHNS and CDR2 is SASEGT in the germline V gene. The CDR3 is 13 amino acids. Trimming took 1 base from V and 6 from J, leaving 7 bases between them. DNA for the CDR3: TGTGCCAGCAGTGAAGTTAATGGTCAGCCCCAGCATTTT. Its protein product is CASSEVNGQPQHF.

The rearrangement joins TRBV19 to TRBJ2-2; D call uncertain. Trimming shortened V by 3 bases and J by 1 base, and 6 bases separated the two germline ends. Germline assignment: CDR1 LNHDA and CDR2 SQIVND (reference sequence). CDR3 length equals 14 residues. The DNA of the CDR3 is TGTGCCAGTAGTATCCAAAAGAACACCGGGGAGCTGTTTTTT. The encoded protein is CASSIQKNTGELFF.